Listed here are 23 T cell receptor beta chains from one sample, sequenced in a study of T cell responses to AZD1222 COVID-19 vaccine. Repertoires were generated with immunoSEQ multiplex PCR, while TCRdb's copy carries only in-frame clones and drops some. The sample yields 120,000 to 150,000 clones, approximately 90% seen once. The sample was peripheral blood, taken on day 0 of AZD1222 vaccination. All receptors come from an adult in good health.

This clone was seen only once. CDR3 in amino acids: CASVRTRNQPQHF. CDR3 DNA: TGTGCCAGCGTTAGGACCAGAAATCAGCCCCAGCATTTT. The chain joins TRBV28 to TRBJ1-5; D uncertain. Per the germline V gene, CDR1 is MDHEN and CDR2 is SYDVKM. CDR3 length: 13 residues. V gave up 8 bases and J gave up 4 bases, with 12 bases separating them.

In nucleotides, the CDR3 is TGTGCCAGCAGCTCGTCCGGGACAGGGGGGACTGAAGCTTTCTTT. Its protein product is CASSSSGTGGTEAFF. The rearrangement uses TRBV21-1 and TRBJ1-1; the table gives TRBD1 as D, unverified against the DNA. TRBV21-1 is termed a pseudogene. The CDR3 is 15 residues long.

The CDR3 reads CASRQTDRGAYGYTF. The CDR3 bases are TGTGCCAGCAGACAAACCGACAGGGGTGCTTATGGCTACACCTTC. The genes are TRBV27 and TRBJ1-2, with 8 bases fitting TRBD1. CDR3 length: 15 amino acids. J gave up 5 bases and V 6 bases, and 11 bases lay outside the gene matches. CDR1 is MNHEY, CDR2 SMNVEV, per germline (reference sequence).

The rearrangement links TRBV30 to TRBJ1-2, with D hard to call. Trimming left V 4 bases short and J 0 bases short, with 9 bases between. The CDR3 consists of 13 residues. Per germline, CDR1 GTSNPN and CDR2 SVGIG (reference sequence). This CDR3 is CAWTETANYGYTF. CDR3 DNA: TGTGCCTGGACAGAAACAGCTAACTATGGCTACACCTTC.

The CDR3 DNA follows: TGTGCCACCAGCAGTAGGACTAGCCACCCGGGGGAGACCCAGTACTTC. The encoded protein is CATSSRTSHPGETQYF. The chain carries TRBV15 and TRBJ2-5; 8 bases match TRBD2. Germline values: CDR1 LNHNV, CDR2 YYDKDF (reference sequence). The V gene end was trimmed by 3 bases and the J gene end by 5 bases; junction bases not matched to a gene: 11. This CDR3 spans 16 amino acids. Complete variable domain (other parts from reference TRBV15 and TRBJ2-5): DAMVIQNPRYQVTQFGKPVTLSCSQTLNHNVMYWYQQKSSQAPKLLFHYYDKDFNNEADTPDNFQSRRPNTSFCFLDIRSPGLGDTAMYLCATSSRTSHPGETQYFGPGTRLLVL.

V usage is TRBV29-1 and J usage is TRBJ1-1; 7 nucleotides agree with TRBD1. With 2 bases clipped from V and 5 bases from J, the junction kept 5 bases outside the gene matches. This CDR3 spans 13 amino acids. Germline V gives CDR1 SQVTM, CDR2 ANQGSEA. CDR3 in amino acids: CSVETGQMTEAFF. CDR3 sequence (DNA): TGCAGCGTTGAAACGGGACAGATGACTGAAGCTTTCTTT.

This clone was seen just once. The chain joins TRBV13 to TRBJ2-2; a possible D gene is TRBD2 (6 bases). This CDR3 region has 18 residues. The germline CDR1 and CDR2 sequences are PRHDT and FYEKMQ (reference sequence). V was cut by 2 bases and J by 1 base, with 17 bases left in between. The chain's CDR3 is CASSLHGGSGLNTGELFF. CDR3 DNA: TGTGCCAGCAGCTTACATGGGGGGTCCGGCCTGAACACCGGGGAGCTGTTTTTT.

The V gene is TRBV11-2, the J gene TRBJ1-2; TRBD1 might be the D (5 bases). Germline V gene data show CDR1 as SGHAT and CDR2 as FQNNGV. The CDR3 is made up of 16 amino acids. Between the trimmed V and J ends, which lost 5 bases and 1 base, there was a span of 17 bases. This chain's CDR3 is CASSRPDIGHNYGYTF. DNA for the CDR3: TGTGCCAGCAGCCGTCCCGATATCGGACATAACTATGGCTACACCTTC.

The gene calls are TRBV6-5 and TRBJ1-5, with D perhaps matching TRBD1 (6 bases). There are 15 residues in the CDR3. CDR1 is MNHEY, CDR2 SVGAGI, per germline. V lost 5 bases, J lost 2 bases, and 13 bases lay in between. The CDR3 sequence is CASSPSGQRNQPQHF. The CDR3 region has the DNA TGTGCCAGCAGTCCCTCGGGACAACGCAATCAGCCCCAGCATTTT.

This chain joins TRBV4-1 and TRBJ1-1, with TRBD1 matching over 9 bases. The CDR3 sequence is 16 residues long. Germline assignment: CDR1 MGHRA and CDR2 YSYEKL. V shed 4 bases, J shed 0 bases, and the junction held 6 bases outside the gene matches. CDR3 nucleotide sequence: TGCGCCAGCAGCCTAACACAGGGGGCGGTGAACACTGAAGCTTTCTTT. Its protein is CASSLTQGAVNTEAFF.

The genes are TRBV7-9 and TRBJ2-3; D ambiguous. The CDR3 runs 13 residues. Germline V gene data show CDR1 as SEHNR and CDR2 as FQNEAQ (reference sequence). V lost 1 base, J lost 6 bases, and 8 bases lay in between. The CDR3 nucleotides are TGTGCCAGCAGCTTAGATTCCGGGGATACGCAGTATTTT. Its translation is CASSLDSGDTQYF.

This clone was seen just once. V and J are TRBV7-9 and TRBJ1-1, with D possibly matching TRBD1 (5 bases). Trimming pared 11 bases from V and 2 bases from J, leaving 21 bases between. CDR1 is SEHNR, CDR2 FQNEAQ, per germline (reference sequence). This CDR3 is 15 amino acids long. CDR3 amino acids: CAGTPPTAVNTEAFF. CDR3 DNA sequence: TGTGCCGGAACCCCACCGACAGCAGTTAACACTGAAGCTTTCTTT.

The rearrangement links TRBV12-3 or TRBV12-4 to TRBJ1-1; D call uncertain. The CDR3 covers 13 residues. With 7 bases removed from V and 1 base from J, the gap between germline ends came to 10 bases. This CDR3 is CASTSQPNTEAFF. The CDR3 bases are TGTGCCAGCACCTCCCAGCCGAACACTGAAGCTTTCTTT.

This rearrangement joins TRBV19 to TRBJ1-2; D uncertain. Between the trimmed V and J ends, which lost 6 bases and 5 bases, there was a span of 13 bases. The V gene's germline CDR1 is LNHDA and CDR2 SQIVND (reference sequence). The CDR3 extends over 13 amino acids. The CDR3 DNA reads TGTGCCAGTAGCCACCGTTCGAGATATGGCTACACCTTC. Amino acid sequence: CASSHRSRYGYTF.

In this sample, this clone turned up once. This chain connects TRBV6-5 to TRBJ1-6; D might be TRBD1 (6 bases). Germline V gives CDR1 MNHEY, CDR2 SVGAGI. The CDR3 is 14 amino acids. V was shortened by 8 bases and J by 6 bases, with 14 bases between the two germline ends. CDR3 DNA sequence: TGTGCCAGCCCTAGGACAGACGGTAATTCACCCCTCCACTTT. Amino acids: CASPRTDGNSPLHF.

The chain joins TRBV11-2 to TRBJ1-1; D gene ambiguous. V was trimmed by 3 bases and J by 5 bases, leaving 7 bases between them. The CDR3 runs 12 residues. Germline loops: CDR1 SGHAT, CDR2 FQNNGV. The DNA for the CDR3 is TGTGCCAGCAGCTTGCCATTGACTGAAGCTTTCTTT. Translating gives CASSLPLTEAFF.

This clone is a singleton in its sample. V and J are TRBV6-5 and TRBJ1-1; 7 nucleotides line up with TRBD1. V trimming: 2 bases; J trimming: 8 bases; junction bases outside the gene matches: 2. CDR1 is MNHEY and CDR2 is SVGAGI in the germline V gene. CDR3 length equals 12 residues. The chain's CDR3 is CASSYQTGEAFF. The CDR3 DNA follows: TGTGCCAGCAGTTACCAGACAGGGGAAGCTTTCTTT.

This sequence joins TRBV28 and TRBJ2-1; either TRBD1 or TRBD2 may supply D (5 bases each). From germline, CDR1 is MDHEN and CDR2 SYDVKM. V was trimmed by 5 bases and J by 15 bases, leaving 20 bases between them. The CDR3 is 13 residues long. The CDR3 here is CASSRDRDDLPFF. The CDR3 coding sequence is TGTGCCAGCAGTAGGGACCGGGACGACCTTCCGTTCTTC.

The chain has TRBV5-4 and TRBJ1-6; weak D call: TRBD1 (5 bases). The CDR3 sequence is 17 residues long. Germline V gives CDR1 SGHNT, CDR2 YYREEE (reference sequence). The V end was cut by 0 bases, the J end by 0 bases, with 10 bases between. The CDR3 reads CASSLGQPSSYNSPLHF. CDR3 nucleotide sequence: TGTGCCAGCAGCTTGGGACAGCCGAGCTCCTATAATTCACCCCTCCACTTT.

The gene calls are TRBV18 and TRBJ2-3; D gene ambiguous. Between the trimmed V and J ends, which lost 6 bases and 2 bases, there was a span of 6 bases. This CDR3 is 12 amino acids long. Germline V gives CDR1 KGHSH, CDR2 LQKENI. The CDR3 reads CASSPFTDTQYF. CDR3 nucleotides: TGTGCCAGCTCCCCCTTCACAGATACGCAGTATTTT.

The chain links TRBV5-5 to TRBJ1-1, with TRBD1 matching 9 bases. The CDR3 extends over 15 amino acids. CDR1 and CDR2 (germline): SGHKS, YYEKEE (reference sequence). With 7 bases clipped from V and 6 bases from J, the junction kept 13 bases outside the gene matches. CDR3 amino acids: CASRRRGQGDPEAFF. CDR3 coding DNA: TGTGCCAGCCGTCGACGGGGACAGGGTGACCCTGAAGCTTTCTTT.

V gene TRBV14 combines with J gene TRBJ1-5; D remains unclear. Germline loops: CDR1 SGHDN, CDR2 FVKESK. There are 13 residues in the CDR3. V shed 0 bases and J shed 7 bases, with 7 bases lying between them. The CDR3 bases are TGTGCCAGCAGCCAAGACAGAAGACAGCCCCAGCATTTT. Translated: CASSQDRRQPQHF.

The J gene is TRBJ1-5, the V gene TRBV6-5, with D perhaps matching TRBD1 (5 bases). CDR3 size: 13 residues. CDR1 is MNHEY, CDR2 SVGAGI, per germline. V was cut by 11 bases and J by 5 bases, with 16 bases left in between. DNA for the CDR3: TGTGCCGCCAACGAGGGACCTCATCAGCCCCAGCATTTT. Its translation: CAANEGPHQPQHF.